This T cell receptor (beta chain) was recovered during a study of blood T cell repertoires in COVID-19. Study processing details: Reference gene primer amplification in the assay estimated nucleated cell counts. Only in-frame clones appear in the TCRdb table, and some are missing; sequencing was by immunoSEQ multiplex PCR. V and J calls plus clone size are reproduced from that table; the DNA served to infer D and trimming. Of around 68,000 clones in the sample, roughly 87% were seen once. Trimming took off 8 bases at V and 0 bases at J, with 8 bases between the two ends. Looked up from germline, CDR1 is MNHEY and CDR2 is SVGAGI. The CDR3 spans 13 residues.

This clonotype was obtained from a woman in her 50s with acute or convalescent COVID-19. The sequenced material came from peripheral blood. The chain employs TRBV6-5 and TRBJ1-5; D gene ambiguous. CDR3 in amino acids: CASSGNSNQPQHF. In nucleotides, the CDR3 is TGTGCCAGCTCCGGGAATAGCAATCAGCCCCAGCATTTT.